What follows are 7 T cell receptor beta chains derived from one specimen sequenced in a study of cytomegalovirus exposure and HLA in healthy donors. A multiplex PCR was run with 60 Vbeta primers and 13 Jbeta primers. Here immunoSEQ multiplex PCR was the method, and the copy in TCRdb shows in-frame clones only, minus some. The profile shows about 160,000 clones, about three quarters of them singletons. The sample taken for sequencing was PBMCs. Receptors were obtained from a female donor in good health and CMV-seronegative.

The rearrangement uses TRBV19 and TRBJ2-2; 10 nucleotides line up with TRBD2. Germline V lookup: CDR1 LNHDA, CDR2 SQIVND (reference sequence). The length of the CDR3 is 15 residues. Losses at the gene ends were 2 bases for V and 7 bases for J; bases not matched to a gene: 4. This chain's CDR3 is CASSIQREGLGELFF. DNA of the CDR3: TGTGCCAGTAGTATACAGCGGGAGGGCCTCGGGGAGCTGTTTTTT.

The V gene is TRBV7-2, the J gene TRBJ2-7; 8 bases agree with TRBD2. Unmatched junction bases numbered 10, after V lost 4 bases and J lost 5 bases. The CDR3 totals 15 residues. Looked up from germline, CDR1 is SGHTA and CDR2 is FQGNSA. The CDR3 loop is CASSSGDGGRHEQYF. Written as DNA, the CDR3 is TGTGCCAGCAGCTCGGGGGATGGCGGGAGGCACGAGCAGTACTTC.

The chain carries TRBV2 and TRBJ2-1, with TRBD2 identical over 10 bases. The CDR3 length is 16 residues. V shed 7 bases and J 0 bases; nucleotides not matched to a gene: 6. Germline CDR1 and CDR2: SNHLY and FYNNEI. CDR3 residues: CASTVAGGSSYNEQFF. DNA of the CDR3: TGTGCCAGCACTGTAGCGGGGGGTAGCTCCTACAATGAGCAGTTCTTC.

The chain carries TRBV11-2 and TRBJ2-2; D perhaps matches TRBD1 (6 bases). The germline gives CDR1 SGHAT, CDR2 FQNNGV. The germline V and J ends were trimmed by 5 bases and 5 bases, with 24 bases remaining between them. This CDR3 region has 18 residues. The CDR3: CASSPYGGGLPSTGELFF. DNA of the CDR3: TGTGCCAGCAGCCCATATGGGGGCGGACTCCCGTCAACCGGGGAGCTGTTTTTT.

V gene TRBV19 combines with J gene TRBJ1-4; D perhaps matches TRBD1 (5 bases). Per germline, CDR1 LNHDA and CDR2 SQIVND (reference sequence). The V and J ends lost 8 bases and 3 bases respectively, with 10 bases between them. The length of the CDR3 is 13 residues. This CDR3 is CASSGLPNEKLFF. CDR3 DNA: TGTGCCAGTTCAGGGTTGCCTAATGAAAAACTGTTTTTT.

This chain connects TRBV28 to TRBJ2-1, with 7 bases lining up with TRBD2. Germline V gene lookup returns CDR1 MDHEN and CDR2 SYDVKM. The V gene end was trimmed by 4 bases and the J gene end by 7 bases; junction bases not matched to a gene: 10. The CDR3 loop spans 15 amino acids. DNA of the CDR3: TGTGCCAGCAGTTCCCTAGCGGTACGGAGTAATGAGCAGTTCTTC. It yields the protein CASSSLAVRSNEQFF.

This sequence joins TRBV6-6 and TRBJ1-1; 8 bases agree with TRBD1. The J segment lost 1 base and the V segment lost 3 bases, leaving 4 bases of the junction unmatched. Per the germline V gene, CDR1 is MNHNY and CDR2 is SVGAGI (reference sequence). This CDR3 region has 15 residues. CDR3 nucleotides: TGTGCCAGCAGTTATTTGCAGGGGGCGAACACTGAAGCTTTCTTT. As protein: CASSYLQGANTEAFF.